These T cell receptor beta chains were read from a single sample in a study of blood T cells in healthy people across ages. TCRdb re-analysed the 5' RACE reads in MiXCR, keeping a single row per CDR3 protein. This table holds about 1 million distinct CDR3 sequences, over 35% found once. The sample consisted of blood. Receptors were obtained from an older woman in good health. The CDR3 runs from the conserved cysteine through the conserved F or W.

cdr3_length | v_call | cdr3_aa
16 | TRBV20-1 | CSARDKDRALNEKLFF
16 | TRBV20-1 | CSAPRDRETANYGYTF
16 | TRBV27 | CASSFAGLGGNSPLHF
15 | TRBV28 | CASVRQGAGSQPQHF
24 | TRBV24-1 | CATSDLQDEARGMFVRESTDTQYF
13 | TRBV29-1 | CSVEDRGTYEQYF
14 | TRBV2 | CASRARTSTDTQYF
15 | TRBV15 | CATSILPGDADTQYF
15 | TRBV6-1 | CASSDRGMAYNEQFF
18 | TRBV12-3/TRBV12-4 | CASSITRDRGLGANVLTF
15 | TRBV10-3 | CAISDPGTNTGELFF
14 | TRBV10-3 | CAISVDRGRNEQYF
17 | TRBV7-3 | CASSAKPGQGLTDTQYF
12 | TRBV6-6 | CASSETDYGYTF
12 | TRBV20-1 | CSARHRNEKLFF
13 | TRBV4-2 | CASSQDMKDEQYF
12 | TRBV7-2 | CASSLVSLGYTF
14 | TRBV6-5 | CASSYGRGGYEQYF
14 | TRBV28 | CASSFRGTAYEQYF
12 | TRBV5-1 | CASSLEENEQFF
16 | TRBV6-6 | CASSYGTGVRTGELFF
14 | TRBV5-1 | CASSGGLAIDTQYF
14 | TRBV10-3 | CAISESGFTGTQYF
15 | TRBV5-6 | CASSLAGGEINEQYF
16 | TRBV21-1 | CASSTQLDYSNQPQHF
14 | TRBV6-5 | CASSYSGRGNEQYF
14 | TRBV29-1 | CSVARLAVYNEQFF